A single sample gave rise to the 25 T cell receptor beta chains below, sequenced in a study of T cell repertoires in cytomegalovirus infection (dated by TCRdb to the late 2010s). Instrument on record: Illumina HiSeq 1500. TCRdb took the public reads, trimmed them with fastp at Q25, ran MiXCR for clone calling and kept in-frame beta chains. Each record represents a unique CDR3 protein, reported with the most common genes and DNA among its rows. The sample records tens of thousands of distinct CDR3 sequences, more than 20% of which are singletons. The ten largest clones capture around 77% of the sample. Their antigens are not known. What was sequenced was PBMCs, sequenced either directly or after in vitro stimulation (not recorded which). Source of these receptors: a human donor in good health (CMV status not recorded). Some clones in this sample may be carry-over from other donors' samples.

This clonotype was detected a few times. V gene TRBV20-1 combines with J gene TRBJ2-1, with 7 bases lining up with TRBD1. The V gene's germline CDR1 is DFQATT and CDR2 SNEGSKA (reference sequence). The CDR3 spans 13 residues. V shed 1 base and J 10 bases; nucleotides not matched to a gene: 7. Here the CDR3 DNA reads TGCAGTGCTAGAGGGGCACAGGGGTACGAGCAGTTCTTC. This translates into CSARGAQGYEQFF.

This sequence joins TRBV5-5 and TRBJ2-1; 10 bases are a match to TRBD2. J was trimmed by 7 bases and V by 3 bases; bases with no gene match: 7. This CDR3 has 15 amino acids. CDR1 is SGHKS, CDR2 YYEKEE, per germline (reference sequence). This CDR3 is CASSWSGRARNEQFF. The CDR3 nucleotides are TGTGCCAGCAGCTGGAGCGGGAGGGCCCGAAATGAGCAGTTCTTC.

This clonotype came up many times. The chain recombines TRBV24-1 with TRBJ2-5; 7 bases are shared with TRBD1. The CDR3 runs to 13 residues. Trimming took 7 bases from V and 5 from J; bases not matched to a gene: 6. Germline-derived CDR1 and CDR2 are KGHDR and SFDVKD. The CDR3 loop reads CATRRTGVETQYF. The CDR3 coding sequence is TGTGCCACCAGGAGAACAGGGGTGGAGACCCAGTACTTC.

J is TRBJ1-1 and V is TRBV6-1, with a possible D match to TRBD1 (6 bases). Deletions cut 4 bases from V and 4 bases from J, with 13 bases between. CDR3 size: 14 residues. Germline V gene sequence: CDR1 MNHNS, CDR2 SASEGT. CDR3 nucleotide sequence: TGTGCCAGCAGTGCCCTAGGGGGGGGCACTGAAGCTTTCTTT. Protein product: CASSALGGGTEAFF.

This sequence joins TRBV5-6 and TRBJ1-2; the match to TRBD1 covers 7 bases. This CDR3 has 14 residues. The germline gives CDR1 SGHDT, CDR2 YYEEEE. J lost 5 bases, V lost 3 bases, and 7 bases had no gene match. In DNA, the CDR3 is TGTGCCAGCAGCTGGACGGGACAGAATTATGGCTACACCTTC. It encodes CASSWTGQNYGYTF.

This clonotype was seen more than once but under ten times. The chain joins TRBV5-1 to TRBJ1-1; possible D gene TRBD1, 5 bases. Trimming cost V 1 base and J 0 bases, with 25 bases left between them. The CDR3 runs 20 residues. Germline V gene lookup returns CDR1 SGHRS and CDR2 YFSETQ. CDR3 loop: CASSLSLQEGQGVMNTEAFF. Written as DNA, the CDR3 is TGCGCCAGCAGCTTGTCACTGCAAGAGGGGCAGGGAGTAATGAACACTGAAGCTTTCTTT. The complete variable domain, with remaining parts taken from reference TRBV5-1 and TRBJ1-1, reads KAGVTQTPRYLIKTRGQQVTLSCSPISGHRSVSWYQQTPGQGLQFLFEYFSETQRNKGNFPGRFSGRQFSNSRSEMNVSTLELGDSALYLCASSLSLQEGQGVMNTEAFFGQGTRLTVV.

This clonotype has a handful of counts. The chain uses TRBV6-2 or TRBV6-3 and TRBJ2-7; D might be TRBD1 or TRBD2, each matching 5 bases. In germline, CDR1 is MNHEY, CDR2 SVGEGT. Trimming removed 6 bases from V and 6 bases from J, with 15 bases in between. The CDR3 totals 13 residues. Here the CDR3 reads CASSWTRAGEQYV. The CDR3 bases are TGTGCCAGCAGCTGGACACGGGCGGGCGAGCAGTACGTC.

This chain joins TRBV29-1 and TRBJ2-1, with 12 bases fitting TRBD2. The CDR3 has 14 amino acids. The junction had 5 bases not matched to a gene; V was cut back by 4 bases and J by 7 bases. In germline, CDR1 is SQVTM, CDR2 ANQGSEA. The CDR3 is CSVGRLAGANEQFF. The CDR3 coding sequence is TGCAGCGTTGGCCGACTAGCGGGAGCTAATGAGCAGTTCTTC.

The sample holds many counts of this clonotype. This rearrangement joins TRBV7-9 to TRBJ2-1; D not resolved. Germline assignment: CDR1 SEHNR and CDR2 FQNEAQ (reference sequence). With 5 bases removed from V and 4 bases from J, the gap between germline ends came to 12 bases. CDR3 size: 14 residues. The CDR3 nucleotides are TGTGCCAGCAGCCCCCCTGCGCCGTACAATGAGCAGTTCTTC. Protein sequence: CASSPPAPYNEQFF.

V gene TRBV20-1 combines with J gene TRBJ2-2; a possible D gene is TRBD1 (6 bases). The CDR3 loop spans 13 amino acids. Germline CDR1 and CDR2: DFQATT and SNEGSKA (reference sequence). The V gene lost 3 bases and the J gene lost 3 bases, with 8 bases spanning the gap. The CDR3 loop reads CSARKGDTGELFF. CDR3 coding DNA: TGCAGTGCTAGGAAGGGGGACACCGGGGAGCTGTTTTTT.

The rearrangement joins TRBV11-2 to TRBJ2-1; possibly TRBD2 for D (5 bases). The V end lost 0 bases, the J end lost 3 bases, and 15 bases lay between the germline ends. The CDR3 extends over 17 amino acids. In germline, CDR1 is SGHAT, CDR2 FQNNGV. DNA of the CDR3: TGTGCCAGCAGCTTAGATGCGGGCTTACTTGGCTACAATGAGCAGTTCTTC. Translation: CASSLDAGLLGYNEQFF.

This clonotype appeared a few times. This sequence joins TRBV10-3 and TRBJ1-1; 10 nucleotides align to TRBD1. J gave up 5 bases and V 4 bases, and 10 bases lay outside the gene matches. CDR3 length: 16 residues. Germline CDR1 reads ENHRY; CDR2 reads SYGVKD. CDR3 protein: CAISAELGQGGTEAFF. CDR3 in DNA: TGTGCCATCAGTGCTGAGCTTGGACAGGGGGGGACTGAAGCTTTCTTT.

The chain carries TRBV6-2 or TRBV6-3 and TRBJ1-1; D is unresolved. Deletions cut 6 bases from V and 1 base from J, with 6 bases between. The CDR3 extends over 12 amino acids. Germline CDR1 MNHEY, CDR2 SVGEGT. In DNA, the CDR3 is TGTGCCAGCAGGAGACAGAACACTGAAGCTTTCTTT. It encodes CASRRQNTEAFF.

This clonotype was detected ten times or more. The rearrangement uses TRBV7-8 and TRBJ2-7, with TRBD2 matching over 7 bases. This CDR3 is 15 amino acids long. Germline loops: CDR1 SGHVS, CDR2 FQNEAQ. V trimming: 5 bases; J trimming: 2 bases; junction bases outside the gene matches: 9. The CDR3 nucleotides read TGTGCCAGCAGCCCCGGGCTGGGGGGGACCTACGAGCAGTACTTC. It is translated as CASSPGLGGTYEQYF.

CDR3 amino acids: CASSSRGGYEQYF. The DNA of the CDR3 is TGTGCCAGCAGCTCTCGGGGAGGCTACGAGCAGTACTTC. The rearrangement links TRBV7-2 to TRBJ2-7, with D possibly being TRBD2 (6 bases). This CDR3 has 13 residues. In germline, CDR1 is SGHTA, CDR2 FQGNSA. V lost 4 bases and J 3 bases, leaving 10 bases between the germline ends.

V usage is TRBV20-1 and J usage is TRBJ1-2; D gene ambiguous. CDR1 is DFQATT and CDR2 is SNEGSKA in the germline V gene (reference sequence). With 5 bases removed from V and 6 bases from J, the gap between germline ends came to 16 bases. The CDR3 length is 13 residues. DNA of the CDR3: TGCAGTGCTGAACTGGCCACGGAAGATGGCTACACCTTC. Translating gives CSAELATEDGYTF.

In DNA, the CDR3 is TGTGCCAGCAGCTTACCCGTAGGGGTCGTAACTGAAGCTTTCTTT. This codes for CASSLPVGVVTEAFF. The J gene is TRBJ1-1, the V gene TRBV11-2, with a tentative D call TRBD1 (5 bases). This CDR3 is 15 amino acids long. Germline lookup yields CDR1 SGHAT and CDR2 FQNNGV. The V end lost 2 bases, the J end lost 5 bases, and 15 bases lay between the germline ends.

This clonotype has only one observation. The chain employs TRBV7-2 and TRBJ2-7, with 7 positions matching TRBD1. The V and J ends lost 4 bases and 1 base, in that order; junction bases with no gene match: 4. CDR1 is SGHTA and CDR2 is FQGNSA in the germline V gene. This CDR3 comprises 14 residues. In nucleotides, the CDR3 is TGTGCCAGCAGCTCCGACAGGGTATCCTACGAGCAGTACTTC. As protein: CASSSDRVSYEQYF.

This chain uses TRBV6-1 with TRBJ2-1; D may match TRBD1 or TRBD2 (6 bases each). Trimming left V 8 bases short and J 7 bases short, with 21 bases between. The CDR3 runs 15 residues. Per germline, CDR1 MNHNS and CDR2 SASEGT. The CDR3 DNA reads as TGTGCCAGCGGGGATCGGGGGCCTGTTTTTAATGAGCAGTTCTTC. Encoded protein: CASGDRGPVFNEQFF.

Only a few counts were recorded for this clonotype. The rearrangement joins TRBV12-3 or TRBV12-4 to TRBJ2-7; D ambiguous. V was cut by 2 bases and J by 6 bases, with 14 bases left in between. This CDR3 contains 14 residues. This CDR3 is CASSLSWDKIEQYF. In nucleotides, the CDR3 is TGTGCCAGCAGTTTATCGTGGGATAAGATCGAGCAGTACTTC.

This clonotype was recorded at least ten times. The chain recombines TRBV7-9 with TRBJ2-1; D not certain. Trimming pared 3 bases from V and 7 bases from J, leaving 4 bases between. The CDR3 has 11 amino acids. The germline V gene has CDR1 SEHNR and CDR2 FQNEAQ (reference sequence). DNA for the CDR3: TGTGCCAGCAGCTTGGGGAATGAGCAGTTCTTC. This gives the protein CASSLGNEQFF. Using reference TRBV7-9 and TRBJ2-1 for the parts outside the CDR3, the full variable domain is DTGVSQNPRHKITKRGQNVTFRCDPISEHNRLYWYRQTLGQGPEFLTYFQNEAQLEKSRLLSDRFSAERPKGSFSTLEIQRTEQGDSAMYLCASSLGNEQFFGPGTRLTVL.

This clonotype has at least ten counts. The chain recombines TRBV7-2 with TRBJ2-5, with D uncertain. CDR3 size: 14 residues. With 5 bases removed from V and 0 bases from J, the gap between germline ends came to 10 bases. CDR1 and CDR2 from the germline V gene are SGHTA and FQGNSA. CDR3 DNA sequence: TGTGCCAGCAGCCTGACACTATACCAAGAGACCCAGTACTTC. Protein: CASSLTLYQETQYF.

The genes are TRBV24-1 and TRBJ2-2; D is unclear. Trimming left V 9 bases short and J 1 base short, with 8 bases between. CDR1 and CDR2 from the germline V gene are KGHDR and SFDVKD. The CDR3 extends over 13 amino acids. The CDR3 spells CATQNQNTGELFF. The CDR3 coding sequence is TGTGCCACCCAGAACCAGAACACCGGGGAGCTGTTTTTT.

This clonotype was seen more than once but under ten times. The V gene is TRBV7-6, the J gene TRBJ2-3; D gene unclear. Germline assignment: CDR1 SGHVS and CDR2 FNYEAQ. V lost 1 base and J lost 2, with 13 bases in between. The CDR3 runs to 16 residues. The CDR3 reads CASSLEISGFTDTQYF. The CDR3 nucleotides read TGTGCCAGCAGCTTAGAGATCTCAGGTTTCACAGATACGCAGTATTTT.

This chain connects TRBV12-5 to TRBJ2-3, with D hard to call. This CDR3 is 15 amino acids long. Germline CDR1 is LGHNT and CDR2 is FRNRAP. Trimming removed 6 bases at V and 2 bases at J, with 15 bases between. The CDR3 is CASGALGLYTDTQYF. As DNA, the CDR3 is TGTGCTAGTGGGGCCTTGGGCCTTTACACAGATACGCAGTATTTT.